The source of this TCR beta chain is a study of shared clonotypes between healthy human individuals. Produced via immunoSEQ multiplex PCR; TCRdb's table is partial and in-frame only. The sample yields about 580,000 clones, roughly 98% seen once. This CDR3 is 14 amino acids long. The germline V gene encodes CDR1 SGHNT and CDR2 YYREEE (reference sequence). Trimming took off 4 bases at V and 3 bases at J, with 12 bases between the two ends. CD45RO negativity and positive selection for CCR7 defined naive CD8 cells, a population that excluded terminally differentiated effector memory CD45RA+ cells. The chain is built from TRBV5-4 and TRBJ2-3, with D possibly being TRBD1 (6 bases). Sequencing used naive CD8+ T cells sorted from blood. The TCR was taken from a man aged 30 to 39 in good health. The CDR3 protein is CASSPGAATDTQYF. For the CDR3, the DNA is TGTGCCAGCAGCCCAGGGGCCGCTACAGATACGCAGTATTTT.